A single sample is the source of the 20 T cell receptor beta chains below, sequenced in a study of early T cells in non-severe SARS-CoV-2 infection. One entry per CDR3 protein, called by TCRdb with MiXCR from the 5' RACE reads. The profile covers tens of thousands of distinct CDR3 sequences, with approximately 8% appearing a single time and 3.9% taken by the ten largest. Specimen: whole blood, collected at baseline. These receptors all stem from an adult who was a healthcare worker with PCR-confirmed SARS-CoV-2 infection or an uninfected control (not recorded which).

The chain is built from TRBV29-1 and TRBJ2-7; 8 positions agree with TRBD2. Losses at the gene ends were 3 bases for V and 0 bases for J; bases not matched to a gene: 7. The CDR3 runs to 15 residues. Germline CDR1 reads SQVTM; CDR2 reads ANQGSEA. The CDR3 DNA reads as TGCAGCGTTGAGCTTGCCGGGACTAGCTCCTACGAGCAGTACTTC. It yields the protein CSVELAGTSSYEQYF.

The CDR3 DNA is TGTGCCAGCAGTAACTCTGGACAGGGGAATTCACCCCTCCACTTT. Translating gives CASSNSGQGNSPLHF. This chain joins TRBV25-1 and TRBJ1-6, with TRBD1 matching over 9 bases. The V segment lost 5 bases and the J segment 7 bases; nucleotides outside the gene matches: 6. Germline V gene lookup returns CDR1 MGHDK and CDR2 SYGVNS. The CDR3 spans 15 residues.

This clonotype was found a few times. The chain joins TRBV13 to TRBJ1-1, with D maybe TRBD1 (6 bases). CDR1 is PRHDT, CDR2 FYEKMQ, per germline (reference sequence). The V gene lost 1 base and the J gene lost 0 bases, with 12 bases spanning the gap. The CDR3 sequence is 16 residues long. The CDR3 here is CASSLARGLMNTEAFF. DNA for the CDR3: TGTGCCAGCAGCTTAGCCAGGGGCCTTATGAACACTGAAGCTTTCTTT.

The V gene is TRBV3-1, the J gene TRBJ2-7; 9 positions match TRBD2. The length of the CDR3 is 14 residues. Germline values: CDR1 LGHDT, CDR2 YNNKEL (reference sequence). Trimming took 3 bases from V and 5 from J; bases not matched to a gene: 5. The CDR3 sequence: CASSHSGGSDEQYF. For the CDR3, the DNA is TGTGCCAGCAGCCACAGCGGGGGGAGCGACGAGCAGTACTTC.

There are many counts of this clonotype. The chain uses TRBV20-1 and TRBJ2-7, with D tentatively TRBD1 or TRBD2 (5 bases each). V lost 6 bases and J 5 bases, leaving 23 bases between the germline ends. The CDR3 is 15 residues long. Per the germline V gene, CDR1 is DFQATT and CDR2 is SNEGSKA (reference sequence). For the CDR3, the DNA is TGCAGTGCCTCAACATTTGGGGCCGAGAGGGACGAGCAGTACTTC. Translated, it gives CSASTFGAERDEQYF.

The chain joins TRBV6-4 to TRBJ2-7; 14 bases are shared with TRBD2. The CDR3 spans 18 residues. CDR1 MRHNA and CDR2 SNTAGT come from the germline V gene. Trimming cost V 2 bases and J 4 bases; bases outside gene matches: 10. The CDR3 DNA reads as TGTGCCAGCAGTGACCAGGGACTAGCGGGAGATGAGGGATACGAGCAGTACTTC. It encodes CASSDQGLAGDEGYEQYF.

This clonotype was picked up a small number of times. The gene calls are TRBV6-2 or TRBV6-3 and TRBJ1-1; 7 nucleotides line up with TRBD1. Germline V lookup: CDR1 MNHEY, CDR2 SVGEGT. Unmatched junction bases numbered 7, after V lost 6 bases and J lost 6 bases. CDR3 size: 13 residues. The DNA for the CDR3 is TGTGCCAGCAGGTCTACAGGGGAGTCTGAAGCTTTCTTT. Translated: CASRSTGESEAFF.

The V and J genes are TRBV18 and TRBJ2-7, with a weak D call TRBD1 (6 bases). CDR3 length: 14 amino acids. V lost 0 bases, J lost 6 bases, and 12 bases lay in between. The V gene's germline CDR1 is KGHSH and CDR2 LQKENI. In DNA form, the CDR3 reads TGTGCCAGCTCACCACCTTACAGGGCTCCCGAGCAGTACTTC. Translation: CASSPPYRAPEQYF.

The chain is built from TRBV24-1 and TRBJ2-3, with TRBD2 identical over 10 bases. The CDR3 is 14 amino acids. J gave up 6 bases and V 4 bases, and 3 bases lay outside the gene matches. Germline V gives CDR1 KGHDR, CDR2 SFDVKD. The CDR3 DNA follows: TGTGCCACCAGTGACCCTAGCGGGGGTGATACGCAGTATTTT. It codes for CATSDPSGGDTQYF.

This clonotype appeared many times. The chain joins TRBV11-2 to TRBJ2-7, with 9 bases lining up with TRBD2. J gave up 6 bases and V 5 bases, and 8 bases lay outside the gene matches. Germline-derived CDR1 and CDR2 are SGHAT and FQNNGV. This CDR3 comprises 14 residues. The CDR3 is CASSLGLAFPEQYF. CDR3 coding DNA: TGTGCCAGCAGCCTTGGACTAGCGTTTCCCGAGCAGTACTTC.

This clonotype was seen many times. The V and J genes are TRBV5-1 and TRBJ2-5; 10 nucleotides agree with TRBD2. The length of the CDR3 is 15 residues. Germline trimming cut 1 base from V and 5 bases from J; bases unmatched to any gene: 5. Germline V gene data show CDR1 as SGHRS and CDR2 as YFSETQ. This chain's CDR3 is CASSLTLAGVETQYF. The CDR3 coding sequence is TGCGCCAGCAGCTTGACGCTAGCGGGGGTGGAGACCCAGTACTTC.

This clonotype has a count of ten or more. This chain links TRBV29-1 with TRBJ2-3; TRBD2 might be the D (6 bases). This CDR3 is 13 amino acids long. CDR1 and CDR2 (germline): SQVTM, ANQGSEA. V gave up 7 bases and J gave up 4 bases, with 15 bases separating them. CDR3 protein: CSARGGVADTQYF. Here the CDR3 DNA reads TGCAGCGCCCGAGGAGGGGTCGCAGATACGCAGTATTTT.

This clonotype was observed a few times. The V gene is TRBV29-1, the J gene TRBJ2-2, with TRBD2 as a possible D gene (5 bases). The CDR3 loop spans 11 amino acids. Deletions cut 2 bases from V and 9 bases from J, with 7 bases between. The germline CDR1 and CDR2 sequences are SQVTM and ANQGSEA. CDR3 nucleotide sequence: TGCAGCGTTGAATCGGGAAGGGAGCTGTTTTTT. It translates to CSVESGRELFF.

There are many counts of this clonotype. The CDR3 DNA sequence: TGTGCCAGCAGCTTAGGAGGGATAGATACGCAGTATTTT. As protein: CASSLGGIDTQYF. The V call is TRBV7-2, the J call TRBJ2-3, with TRBD2 as a possible D gene (5 bases). V lost 1 base, J lost 5 bases, and 7 bases lay in between. Germline V gene lookup returns CDR1 SGHTA and CDR2 FQGNSA. CDR3 size: 13 residues.

This clonotype occurred a few times. This chain joins TRBV20-1 and TRBJ2-1; the D is unclear. CDR3 length: 15 residues. V lost 6 bases and J 0 bases, leaving 15 bases between the germline ends. Germline CDR1 reads DFQATT; CDR2 reads SNEGSKA (reference sequence). The CDR3 sequence: CSALSALGSYNEQFF. The CDR3 DNA is TGCAGTGCGCTATCGGCTCTGGGCTCCTACAATGAGCAGTTCTTC.

This chain links TRBV5-1 with TRBJ2-1; D might be TRBD2 (6 bases). Trimming stripped 0 bases from V and 1 base from J, with 11 bases between. The CDR3 sequence is 16 residues long. Germline V CDR1 and CDR2: SGHRS, YFSETQ. CDR3 nucleotide sequence: TGCGCCAGCAGCTTGGTAGCGGAAACTTCCTACAATGAGCAGTTCTTC. Protein sequence: CASSLVAETSYNEQFF.

This clonotype appeared a few times. This chain links TRBV12-3 or TRBV12-4 with TRBJ2-2, with D perhaps being TRBD1 or TRBD2 (5 bases each). With 3 bases removed from V and 9 bases from J, the gap between germline ends came to 17 bases. This CDR3 comprises 15 residues. The CDR3: CASSLVGNPGRELFF. CDR3 in DNA: TGTGCCAGCAGTTTGGTTGGGAATCCGGGACGGGAGCTGTTTTTT.

J is TRBJ2-1 and V is TRBV11-2, with 9 bases aligning to TRBD2. Trimming took 1 base from V and 7 from J; bases not matched to a gene: 5. There are 15 residues in the CDR3. Germline values: CDR1 SGHAT, CDR2 FQNNGV. The chain's CDR3 is CASSLVAGGRNEQFF. The CDR3 region has the DNA TGTGCCAGCAGCTTAGTTGCGGGAGGGAGGAATGAGCAGTTCTTC.

Many counts were recorded for this clonotype. The chain recombines TRBV19 with TRBJ1-3; no firm D call. V lost 7 bases to trimming and J lost 2 bases, with 12 bases between them. Germline V gives CDR1 LNHDA, CDR2 SQIVND (reference sequence). This CDR3 has 14 amino acids. The CDR3 protein is CASIPGNPGNTIYF. As DNA, the CDR3 is TGTGCCAGTATCCCCGGAAATCCTGGAAACACCATATATTTT.

This clonotype was observed at least ten times. The rearrangement links TRBV20-1 to TRBJ2-7; 8 nucleotides align to TRBD1. In germline, CDR1 is DFQATT, CDR2 SNEGSKA (reference sequence). V lost 6 bases to trimming and J lost 4 bases; unmatched junction nucleotides: 8. CDR3 length equals 13 residues. For the CDR3, the DNA is TGCAGTGCGCTGACAGGGGAGGCATACGAGCAGTACTTC. Its protein product is CSALTGEAYEQYF.